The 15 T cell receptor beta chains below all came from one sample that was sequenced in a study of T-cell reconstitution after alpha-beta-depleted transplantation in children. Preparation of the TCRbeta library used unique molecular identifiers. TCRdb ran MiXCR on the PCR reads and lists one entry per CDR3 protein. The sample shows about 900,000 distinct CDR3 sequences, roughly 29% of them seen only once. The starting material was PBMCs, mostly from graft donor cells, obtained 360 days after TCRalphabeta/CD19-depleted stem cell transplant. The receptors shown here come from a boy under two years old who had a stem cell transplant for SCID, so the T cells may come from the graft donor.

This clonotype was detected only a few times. The CDR3 loop is CSAPGLAGGFSYEQYF. CDR3 in DNA: TGCAGTGCCCCGGGACTAGCGGGGGGATTCTCCTACGAGCAGTACTTC. V gene TRBV20-1 combines with J gene TRBJ2-7; 15 bases agree with TRBD2. This CDR3 has 16 amino acids. Germline trimming cut 6 bases from V and 0 bases from J; bases unmatched to any gene: 6. Germline CDR1 and CDR2: DFQATT and SNEGSKA (reference sequence).

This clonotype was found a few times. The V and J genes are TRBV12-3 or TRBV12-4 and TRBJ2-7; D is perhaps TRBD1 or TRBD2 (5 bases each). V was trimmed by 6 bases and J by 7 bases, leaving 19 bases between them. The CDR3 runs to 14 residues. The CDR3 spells CASSLKGTVSEQYF. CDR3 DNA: TGTGCCAGCAGCCTAAAGGGGACCGTCTCAGAGCAGTACTTC.

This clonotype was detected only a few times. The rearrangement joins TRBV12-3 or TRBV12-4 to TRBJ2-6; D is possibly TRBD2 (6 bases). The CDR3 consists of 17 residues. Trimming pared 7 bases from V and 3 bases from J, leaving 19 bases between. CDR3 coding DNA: TGTGCCAGCACGGCGGGACCGGGACCTCTTGGGGCCAACGTCCTGACTTTC. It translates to CASTAGPGPLGANVLTF.

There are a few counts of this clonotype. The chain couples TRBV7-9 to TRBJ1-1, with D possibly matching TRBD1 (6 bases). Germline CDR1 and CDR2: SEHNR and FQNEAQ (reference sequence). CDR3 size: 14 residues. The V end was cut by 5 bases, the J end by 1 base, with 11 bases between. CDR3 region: CASSLPDRNTEAFF. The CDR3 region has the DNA TGTGCCAGCAGCCTTCCGGACAGGAACACTGAAGCTTTCTTT.

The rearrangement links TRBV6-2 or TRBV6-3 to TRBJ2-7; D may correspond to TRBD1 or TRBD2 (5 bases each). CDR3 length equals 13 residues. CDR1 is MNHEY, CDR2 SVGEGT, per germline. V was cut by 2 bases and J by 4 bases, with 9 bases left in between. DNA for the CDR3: TGTGCCAGCAGTTACCTGGGGGAATACGAGCAGTACTTC. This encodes CASSYLGEYEQYF.

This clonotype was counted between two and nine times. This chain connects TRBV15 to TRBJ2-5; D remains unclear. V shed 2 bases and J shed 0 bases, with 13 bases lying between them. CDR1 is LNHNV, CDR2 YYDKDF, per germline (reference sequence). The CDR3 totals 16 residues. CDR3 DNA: TGTGCCACCAGCAGAAAGGGTACTCCGTACCAAGAGACCCAGTACTTC. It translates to CATSRKGTPYQETQYF. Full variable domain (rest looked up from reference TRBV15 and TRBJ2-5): DAMVIQNPRYQVTQFGKPVTLSCSQTLNHNVMYWYQQKSSQAPKLLFHYYDKDFNNEADTPDNFQSRRPNTSFCFLDIRSPGLGDTAMYLCATSRKGTPYQETQYFGPGTRLLVL.

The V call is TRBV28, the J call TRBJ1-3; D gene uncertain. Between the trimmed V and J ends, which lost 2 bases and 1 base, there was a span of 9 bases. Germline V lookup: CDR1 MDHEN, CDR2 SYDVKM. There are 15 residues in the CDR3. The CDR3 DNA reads TGTGCCAGCAGTTTACGTTTGGCTTCTGGAAACACCATATATTTT. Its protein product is CASSLRLASGNTIYF.

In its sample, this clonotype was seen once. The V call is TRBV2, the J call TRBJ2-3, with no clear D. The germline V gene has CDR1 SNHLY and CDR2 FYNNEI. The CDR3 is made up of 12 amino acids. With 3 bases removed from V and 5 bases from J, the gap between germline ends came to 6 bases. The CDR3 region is CASSDEIDTQYF. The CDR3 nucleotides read TGTGCCAGCAGTGACGAGATAGATACGCAGTATTTT.

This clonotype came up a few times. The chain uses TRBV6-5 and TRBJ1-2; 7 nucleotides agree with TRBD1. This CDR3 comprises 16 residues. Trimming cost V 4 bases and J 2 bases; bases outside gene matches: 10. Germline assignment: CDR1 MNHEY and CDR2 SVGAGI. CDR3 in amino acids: CASSSYRGGPNYGYTF. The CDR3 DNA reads TGTGCCAGCAGTTCCTACAGGGGAGGCCCGAACTATGGCTACACCTTC.

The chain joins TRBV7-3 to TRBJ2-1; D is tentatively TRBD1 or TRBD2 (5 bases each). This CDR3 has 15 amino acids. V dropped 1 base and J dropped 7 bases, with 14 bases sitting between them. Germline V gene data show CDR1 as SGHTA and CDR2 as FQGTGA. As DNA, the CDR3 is TGTGCCAGCAGCTTAAATGGGGCGCCGGGAAATGAGCAGTTCTTC. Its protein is CASSLNGAPGNEQFF.

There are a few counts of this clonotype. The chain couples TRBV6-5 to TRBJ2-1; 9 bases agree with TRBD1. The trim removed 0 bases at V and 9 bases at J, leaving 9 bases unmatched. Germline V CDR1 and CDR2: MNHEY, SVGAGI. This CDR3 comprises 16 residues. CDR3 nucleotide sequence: TGTGCCAGCAGTTACTCCGGGACAGGGACGACCGGTGAGCAGTTCTTC. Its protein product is CASSYSGTGTTGEQFF.

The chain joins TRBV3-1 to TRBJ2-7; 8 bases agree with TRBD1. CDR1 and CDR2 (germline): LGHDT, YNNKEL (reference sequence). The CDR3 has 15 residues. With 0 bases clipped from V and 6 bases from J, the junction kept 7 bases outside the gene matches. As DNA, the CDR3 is TGTGCCAGCAGCCAAGATCGGGGACAGGCCAGCGAGCAGTACTTC. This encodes CASSQDRGQASEQYF.

CDR3 DNA sequence: TGTGCCAGCAGCCCCCGTTTTGGGGCGGGGGCCACAGATACGCAGTATTTT. This sequence encodes CASSPRFGAGATDTQYF. The genes are TRBV7-7 and TRBJ2-3; D is perhaps TRBD2 (7 bases). This CDR3 comprises 17 residues. V was trimmed by 5 bases and J by 2 bases, leaving 20 bases between them. CDR1 and CDR2 from the germline V gene are SSHAT and FNYEAQ (reference sequence).

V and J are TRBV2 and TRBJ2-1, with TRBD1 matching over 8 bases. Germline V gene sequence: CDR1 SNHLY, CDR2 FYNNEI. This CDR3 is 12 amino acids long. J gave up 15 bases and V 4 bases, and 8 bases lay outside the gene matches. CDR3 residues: CASSVSTGGPFF. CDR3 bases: TGTGCCAGCAGTGTATCAACAGGGGGTCCGTTCTTC.

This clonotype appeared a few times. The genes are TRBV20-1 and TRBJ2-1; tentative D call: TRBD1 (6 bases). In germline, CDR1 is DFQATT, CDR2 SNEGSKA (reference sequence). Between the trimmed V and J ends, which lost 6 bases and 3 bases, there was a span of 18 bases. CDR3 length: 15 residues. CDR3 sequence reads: CSAHPAGADYNEQFF. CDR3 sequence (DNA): TGCAGTGCCCACCCGGCAGGGGCCGACTACAATGAGCAGTTCTTC.